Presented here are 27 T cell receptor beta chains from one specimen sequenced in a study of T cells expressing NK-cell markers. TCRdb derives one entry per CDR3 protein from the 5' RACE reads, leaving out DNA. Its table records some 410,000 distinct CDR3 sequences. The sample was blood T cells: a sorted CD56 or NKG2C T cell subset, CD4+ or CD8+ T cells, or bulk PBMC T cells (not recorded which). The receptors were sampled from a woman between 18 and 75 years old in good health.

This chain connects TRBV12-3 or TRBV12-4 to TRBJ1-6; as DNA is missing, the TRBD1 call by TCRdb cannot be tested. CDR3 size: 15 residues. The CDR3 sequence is CASSLAGQKNSPLHF.

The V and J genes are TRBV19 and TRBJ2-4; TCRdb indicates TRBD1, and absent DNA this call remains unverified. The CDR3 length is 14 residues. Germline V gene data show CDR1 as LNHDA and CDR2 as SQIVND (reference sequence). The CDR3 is CASSIGVSGNIQYF.

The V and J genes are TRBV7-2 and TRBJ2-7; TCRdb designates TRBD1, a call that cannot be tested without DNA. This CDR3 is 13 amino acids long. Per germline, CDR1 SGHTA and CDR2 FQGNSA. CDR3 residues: CASSLQGDYEQYF. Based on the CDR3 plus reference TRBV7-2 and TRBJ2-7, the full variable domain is GAGVSQSPSNKVTEKGKDVELRCDPISGHTALYWYRQSLGQGLEFLIYFQGNSAPDKSGLPSDRFSAERTGGSVSTLTIQRTQQEDSAVYLCASSLQGDYEQYFGPGTRLTVT.

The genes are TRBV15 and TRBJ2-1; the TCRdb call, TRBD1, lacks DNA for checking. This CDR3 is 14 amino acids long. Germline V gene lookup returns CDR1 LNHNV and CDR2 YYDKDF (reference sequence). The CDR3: CATRPGGRYNEQFF.

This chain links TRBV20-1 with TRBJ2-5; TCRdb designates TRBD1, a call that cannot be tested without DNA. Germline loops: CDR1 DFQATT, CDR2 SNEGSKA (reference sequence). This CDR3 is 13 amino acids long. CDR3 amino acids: CSKRGQGKETQYF.

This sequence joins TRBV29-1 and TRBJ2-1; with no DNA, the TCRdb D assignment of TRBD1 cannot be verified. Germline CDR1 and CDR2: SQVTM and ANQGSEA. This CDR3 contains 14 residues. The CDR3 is CSGRLTPFGNEQFF.

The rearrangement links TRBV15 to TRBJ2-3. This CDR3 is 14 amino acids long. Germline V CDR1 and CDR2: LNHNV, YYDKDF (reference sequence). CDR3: CATSRDPITDTQYF.

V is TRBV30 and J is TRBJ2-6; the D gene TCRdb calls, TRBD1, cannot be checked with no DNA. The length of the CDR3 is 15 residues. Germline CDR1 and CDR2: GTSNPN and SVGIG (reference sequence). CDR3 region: CAWSIRGAGANVLTF.

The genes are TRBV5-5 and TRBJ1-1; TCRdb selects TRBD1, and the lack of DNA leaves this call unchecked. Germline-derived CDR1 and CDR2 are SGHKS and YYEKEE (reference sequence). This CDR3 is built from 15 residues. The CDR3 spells CASSPLTGTATEAFF.

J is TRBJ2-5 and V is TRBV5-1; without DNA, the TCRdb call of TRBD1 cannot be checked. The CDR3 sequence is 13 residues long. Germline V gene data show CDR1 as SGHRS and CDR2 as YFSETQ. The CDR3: CASRGQGGETQYF.

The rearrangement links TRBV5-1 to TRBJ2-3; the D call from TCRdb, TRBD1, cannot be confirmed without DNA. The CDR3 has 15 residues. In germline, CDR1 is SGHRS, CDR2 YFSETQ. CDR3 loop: CASSLTGGEPDTQYF.

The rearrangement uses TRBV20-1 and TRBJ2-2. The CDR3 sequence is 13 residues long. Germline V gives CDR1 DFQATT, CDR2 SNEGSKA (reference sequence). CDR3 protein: CSASESNTGELFF.

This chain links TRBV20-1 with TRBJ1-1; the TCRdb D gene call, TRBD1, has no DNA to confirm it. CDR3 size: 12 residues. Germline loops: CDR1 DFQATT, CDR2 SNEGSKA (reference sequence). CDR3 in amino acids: CLRARQNTEAFF.

This chain's CDR3 is CSAPQVASGPRGIQYF. The chain is built from TRBV20-1 and TRBJ2-4; TCRdb reports TRBD2, a call that lacks DNA to check it against. The CDR3 totals 16 residues. Germline loops: CDR1 DFQATT, CDR2 SNEGSKA (reference sequence).

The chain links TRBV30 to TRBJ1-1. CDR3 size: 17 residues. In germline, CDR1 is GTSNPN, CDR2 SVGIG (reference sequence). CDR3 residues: CAWSVWGEGFWNTEAFF.

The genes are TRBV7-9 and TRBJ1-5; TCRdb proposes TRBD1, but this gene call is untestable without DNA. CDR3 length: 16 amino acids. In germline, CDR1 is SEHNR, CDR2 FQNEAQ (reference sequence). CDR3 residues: CASSLWTGVMNQPQHF.

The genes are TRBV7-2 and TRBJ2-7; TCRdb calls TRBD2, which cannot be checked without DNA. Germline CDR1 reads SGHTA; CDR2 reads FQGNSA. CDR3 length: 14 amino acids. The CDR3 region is CASSPLGFGYEQYF.

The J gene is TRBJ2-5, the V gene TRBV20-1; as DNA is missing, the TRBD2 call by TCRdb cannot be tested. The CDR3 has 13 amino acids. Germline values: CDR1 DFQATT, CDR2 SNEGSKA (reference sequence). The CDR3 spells CSASGRVQETQYF.

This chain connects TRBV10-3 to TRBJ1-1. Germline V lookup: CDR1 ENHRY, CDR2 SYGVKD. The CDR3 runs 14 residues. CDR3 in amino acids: CAISDTYSNTEAFF.

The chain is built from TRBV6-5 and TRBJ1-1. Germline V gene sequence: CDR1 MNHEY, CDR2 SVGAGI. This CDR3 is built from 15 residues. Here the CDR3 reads CASSYSEVANTEAFF.

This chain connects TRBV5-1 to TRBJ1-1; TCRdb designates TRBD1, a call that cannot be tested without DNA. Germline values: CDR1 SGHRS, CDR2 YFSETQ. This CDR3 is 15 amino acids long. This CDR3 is CASSLGRGVFEEAFF.

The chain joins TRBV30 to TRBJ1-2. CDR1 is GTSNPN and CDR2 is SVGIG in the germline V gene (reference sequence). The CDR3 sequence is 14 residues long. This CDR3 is CAWSVNTANYGYTF.

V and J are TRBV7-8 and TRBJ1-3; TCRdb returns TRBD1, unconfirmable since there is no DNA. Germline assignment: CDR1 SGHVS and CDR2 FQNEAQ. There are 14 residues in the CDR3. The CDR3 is CASSPGQGGNTIYF.

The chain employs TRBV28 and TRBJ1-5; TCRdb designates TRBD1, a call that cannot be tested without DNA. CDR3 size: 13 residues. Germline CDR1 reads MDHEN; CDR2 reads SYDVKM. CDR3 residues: CASGRDSNQPQHF.

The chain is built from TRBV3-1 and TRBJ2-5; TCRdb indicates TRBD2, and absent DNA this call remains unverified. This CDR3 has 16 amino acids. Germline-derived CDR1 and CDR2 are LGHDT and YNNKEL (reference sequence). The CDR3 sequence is CASSQQPGLTQETQYF.

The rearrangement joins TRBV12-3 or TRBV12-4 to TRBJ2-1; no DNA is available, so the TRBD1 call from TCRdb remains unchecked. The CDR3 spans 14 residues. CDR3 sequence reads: CASTRASRGYEQFF.

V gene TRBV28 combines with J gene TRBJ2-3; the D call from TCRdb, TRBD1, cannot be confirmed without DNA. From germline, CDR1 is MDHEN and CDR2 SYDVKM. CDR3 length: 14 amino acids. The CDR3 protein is CASRWDRITDTQYF.